A single sample gave rise to the 25 T cell receptor beta chains below, sequenced in a study of T cells after yellow fever vaccination. One entry per CDR3 protein results from TCRdb running MiXCR on the 5' RACE reads. This sample has approximately 550,000 distinct CDR3 sequences, with about 19% found just once. The sequences come from PBMCs, collected 15 days after the yellow fever booster vaccination. All receptors come from a man aged 25-40 years who received the YFV17D yellow fever vaccine.

The sample holds a few counts of this clonotype. The J gene is TRBJ1-1, the V gene TRBV7-9; D is perhaps TRBD1 (6 bases). The V gene lost 1 base and the J gene lost 4 bases, with 10 bases spanning the gap. The germline CDR1 and CDR2 sequences are SEHNR and FQNEAQ (reference sequence). The CDR3 runs to 14 residues. CDR3 amino acids: CASSLEQGGTEAFF. For the CDR3, the DNA is TGTGCCAGCAGCTTAGAACAGGGCGGCACTGAAGCTTTCTTT. Full variable domain (rest looked up from reference TRBV7-9 and TRBJ1-1): DTGVSQNPRHKITKRGQNVTFRCDPISEHNRLYWYRQTLGQGPEFLTYFQNEAQLEKSRLLSDRFSAERPKGSFSTLEIQRTEQGDSAMYLCASSLEQGGTEAFFGQGTRLTVV.

V is TRBV20-1 and J is TRBJ2-1; the match to TRBD2 covers 7 bases. Germline CDR1 reads DFQATT; CDR2 reads SNEGSKA (reference sequence). This CDR3 is built from 14 residues. The J segment lost 5 bases and the V segment lost 6 bases, leaving 10 bases of the junction unmatched. The CDR3 DNA reads as TGCAGTGCAGCAGGCGGGAGAGTAGACAATGAGCAGTTCTTC. Translating gives CSAAGGRVDNEQFF.

This clonotype was observed a handful of times. J is TRBJ2-1 and V is TRBV12-3 or TRBV12-4; TRBD2 is a possible D gene (7 bases). The CDR3 extends over 14 amino acids. The ends were cut back, 7 bases at V and 4 bases at J, with 14 bases in the middle. For the CDR3, the DNA is TGTGCCAGCAATCCGGGGGGCGGGTACAATGAGCAGTTCTTC. Translating gives CASNPGGGYNEQFF.

Ten or more counts support this clonotype. This sequence joins TRBV12-3 or TRBV12-4 and TRBJ1-3; unclear D gene. The CDR3 is made up of 10 amino acids. The V end lost 3 bases, the J end lost 7 bases, and 1 base lay between the germline ends. The DNA of the CDR3 is TGTGCCAGCAGTTTGAACACCATATATTTT. This gives the protein CASSLNTIYF.

This rearrangement joins TRBV20-1 to TRBJ2-7; D possibly matches TRBD1 or TRBD2 (6 bases each). Trimming removed 6 bases from V and 3 bases from J, with 18 bases in between. Per germline, CDR1 DFQATT and CDR2 SNEGSKA (reference sequence). The CDR3 sequence is 14 residues long. CDR3 sequence (DNA): TGCAGTGCAGGGGGGACCGAGGGAGGCTACGAGCAGTACTTC. This sequence encodes CSAGGTEGGYEQYF.

This clonotype has more than one count but fewer than ten. This chain joins TRBV28 and TRBJ2-2; 11 nucleotides align to TRBD2. V lost 10 bases, J lost 4 bases, and 11 bases stayed unmatched. CDR1 and CDR2 (germline): MDHEN, SYDVKM. This CDR3 has 16 residues. As DNA, the CDR3 is TGTGCCATCCACCCGGCTAGCGGGAGGCGCACCGGGGAGCTGTTTTTT. Its translation: CAIHPASGRRTGELFF.

The rearrangement links TRBV7-2 to TRBJ2-7; no reliable D call. Trimming took off 4 bases at V and 3 bases at J, with 16 bases between the two ends. This CDR3 is 15 amino acids long. Looked up from germline, CDR1 is SGHTA and CDR2 is FQGNSA. CDR3 sequence reads: CASSSLLGIGYEQYF. As DNA, the CDR3 is TGTGCCAGCAGCTCCCTCCTGGGGATAGGCTACGAGCAGTACTTC.

The sample holds a few counts of this clonotype. The chain couples TRBV24-1 to TRBJ2-2; 8 bases agree with TRBD2. Trimming cost V 10 bases and J 7 bases; bases outside gene matches: 7. The germline V gene encodes CDR1 KGHDR and CDR2 SFDVKD. The CDR3 totals 13 residues. CDR3 in amino acids: CATTSDHFGELFF. The CDR3 DNA reads TGTGCCACGACTAGCGACCATTTCGGGGAGCTGTTTTTT.

This clonotype appeared a few times. This chain links TRBV20-1 with TRBJ2-5; D possibly corresponds to TRBD2 (5 bases). The germline V gene has CDR1 DFQATT and CDR2 SNEGSKA (reference sequence). This CDR3 region has 12 residues. The ends were cut back, 6 bases at V and 7 bases at J, with 15 bases in the middle. CDR3 loop: CSASPLDWTQYF. Written as DNA, the CDR3 is TGCAGTGCGAGTCCCCTGGACTGGACCCAGTACTTC.

Worth noting for this clonotype: The junction departs from the called germline gene at one end, perhaps through a read error. J is TRBJ2-7 and V is TRBV7-7; D not resolved. Germline V gene data show CDR1 as SSHAT and CDR2 as FNYEAQ (reference sequence). This CDR3 has 13 residues. This CDR3 reads CASSQGSPREQYF. CDR3 in DNA: TGTGCTAGCAGCCAAGGCAGTCCACGGGAGCAGTACTTC.

The CDR3 spells CASSWGTGVYNEQFF. Here the CDR3 DNA reads TGTGCCAGCAGCTGGGGGACAGGGGTCTACAATGAGCAGTTCTTC. The genes are TRBV5-5 and TRBJ2-1; 10 positions match TRBD1. The CDR3 covers 15 residues. With 3 bases clipped from V and 3 bases from J, the junction kept 3 bases outside the gene matches. Germline CDR1 is SGHKS and CDR2 is YYEKEE (reference sequence).

The chain couples TRBV5-1 to TRBJ2-7; 9 nucleotides line up with TRBD1. V was clipped by 4 bases and J by 5 bases; unmatched bases: 7. Germline CDR1 is SGHRS and CDR2 is YFSETQ. This CDR3 comprises 14 residues. CDR3 DNA: TGCGCCAGCAGCAAGGGACAGGGTACCGACGAGCAGTACTTC. This translates into CASSKGQGTDEQYF.

This clonotype was picked up a small number of times. The gene calls are TRBV12-3 or TRBV12-4 and TRBJ2-7; 8 bases line up with TRBD1. The CDR3 has 13 amino acids. J lost 12 bases, V lost 5 bases, and 12 bases had no gene match. CDR3 coding DNA: TGTGCCAGCAGTACCTCACAGGGGGGCGGTCGGTACTTC. Translating gives CASSTSQGGGRYF.

CDR3 nucleotides: TGTGCCAGCAGCTTAGCGGGGTTTTGGACAGGCCAAGATACGCAGTATTTT. This gives the protein CASSLAGFWTGQDTQYF. The chain employs TRBV7-2 and TRBJ2-3; TRBD1 agrees at 7 bases. The ends lost 0 bases at V and 5 bases at J; junction bases unmatched: 11. Germline V CDR1 and CDR2: SGHTA, FQGNSA. The CDR3 covers 17 residues.

The chain is built from TRBV5-1 and TRBJ2-2, with D maybe TRBD2 (6 bases). The V gene's germline CDR1 is SGHRS and CDR2 YFSETQ. V lost 2 bases to trimming and J lost 1 base, with 9 bases between them. CDR3 length: 15 amino acids. The CDR3 DNA follows: TGCGCCAGCAGCTTTGGCGGGGAGAACACCGGGGAGCTGTTTTTT. It specifies CASSFGGENTGELFF. Full variable domain (remainder filled in from reference TRBV5-1 and TRBJ2-2): KAGVTQTPRYLIKTRGQQVTLSCSPISGHRSVSWYQQTPGQGLQFLFEYFSETQRNKGNFPGRFSGRQFSNSRSEMNVSTLELGDSALYLCASSFGGENTGELFFGEGSRLTVL.

The chain uses TRBV7-2 and TRBJ2-7, with TRBD2 matching over 13 bases. CDR1 SGHTA and CDR2 FQGNSA come from the germline V gene. This CDR3 has 16 residues. Trimming removed 5 bases from V and 3 bases from J; junction bases left unmatched: 7. CDR3 nucleotides: TGTGCCAGCAGCCTCTGGGGGACTAGCGGGGTCTACGAGCAGTACTTC. Protein: CASSLWGTSGVYEQYF.

The rearrangement links TRBV20-1 to TRBJ2-7; 16 nucleotides agree with TRBD2. CDR3 length equals 19 residues. V shed 5 bases, J shed 0 bases, and the junction held 13 bases outside the gene matches. The germline gives CDR1 DFQATT, CDR2 SNEGSKA (reference sequence). The CDR3 spells CSASASGLAGGRSSYEQYF. The CDR3 DNA is TGCAGTGCTTCCGCTTCGGGACTAGCGGGAGGGAGGAGCTCCTACGAGCAGTACTTC.

The rearrangement joins TRBV6-2 or TRBV6-3 to TRBJ2-1; D uncertain. Germline V gene sequence: CDR1 MNHEY, CDR2 SVGEGT. Deletions cut 2 bases from V and 7 bases from J, with 15 bases between. The CDR3 has 15 amino acids. CDR3 nucleotide sequence: TGTGCCAGCAGTTACGGTTCTGAGCCGTTGAATGAGCAGTTCTTC. Protein sequence: CASSYGSEPLNEQFF.

This clonotype was counted a few times. The chain couples TRBV7-9 to TRBJ2-5; no reliable D call. Trimming cost V 3 bases and J 5 bases, with 16 bases left between them. The CDR3 runs to 15 residues. CDR1 is SEHNR, CDR2 FQNEAQ, per germline (reference sequence). CDR3 residues: CASSLVGPAMETQYF. CDR3 bases: TGTGCCAGCAGCTTGGTAGGACCGGCGATGGAGACCCAGTACTTC.

This clonotype turned up a few times. The rearrangement uses TRBV20-1 and TRBJ2-7; 8 nucleotides agree with TRBD1. J gave up 5 bases and V 6 bases, and 15 bases lay outside the gene matches. CDR1 is DFQATT, CDR2 SNEGSKA, per germline (reference sequence). The CDR3 runs to 15 residues. Here the CDR3 reads CSAIGQGGSLNEQYF. The CDR3 DNA reads TGCAGTGCCATCGGACAGGGTGGCAGCTTGAACGAGCAGTACTTC.

V usage is TRBV19 and J usage is TRBJ1-1; a possible D gene is TRBD1 (5 bases). The ends were cut back, 7 bases at V and 4 bases at J, with 13 bases in the middle. CDR1 and CDR2 (germline): LNHDA, SQIVND (reference sequence). CDR3 length equals 13 residues. CDR3 sequence (DNA): TGTGCCAGTATCGGGGCAAAGCGCACTGAAGCTTTCTTT. It encodes CASIGAKRTEAFF.

The chain couples TRBV11-2 to TRBJ2-7; D is uncertain. Germline V gives CDR1 SGHAT, CDR2 FQNNGV. The length of the CDR3 is 12 residues. Between the trimmed V and J ends, which lost 5 bases and 5 bases, there was a span of 10 bases. The CDR3 spells CASSPHPNEQYF. The CDR3 DNA follows: TGTGCCAGCAGCCCGCACCCCAACGAGCAGTACTTC. The full variable domain, its missing parts supplied by reference TRBV11-2 and TRBJ2-7, is EAGVAQSPRYKIIEKRQSVAFWCNPISGHATLYWYQQILGQGPKLLIQFQNNGVVDDSQLPKDRFSAERLKGVDSTLKIQPAKLEDSAVYLCASSPHPNEQYFGPGTRLTVT.

V usage is TRBV7-8 and J usage is TRBJ2-1; D gene unclear. This CDR3 is 17 amino acids long. Germline V lookup: CDR1 SGHVS, CDR2 FQNEAQ. V was trimmed by 3 bases and J by 6 bases, leaving 21 bases between them. The CDR3 DNA reads TGTGCCAGCAGCTTTTCTCGGGCTGTGATGTGGGGCAATGAGCAGTTCTTC. Residues: CASSFSRAVMWGNEQFF.

This clonotype occurred a few times. A much more abundant neighbour one base away suggests this may be a read error. The rearrangement joins TRBV7-3 to TRBJ2-2; D gene ambiguous. The V and J ends lost 3 bases and 6 bases respectively, with 5 bases between them. The length of the CDR3 is 12 residues. Germline CDR1 is SGHTA and CDR2 is FQGTGA. CDR3 sequence (DNA): TGTGCCAGCAGCTTTAATGCCGGGGAGCTGTTTTTT. It specifies CASSFNAGELFF.

This clonotype was counted between two and nine times. In DNA form, the CDR3 reads TGCGCCAGCAGCTCGGGACAGGGGAGCTATGGCTACACCTTC. Translating it yields CASSSGQGSYGYTF. This rearrangement joins TRBV5-1 to TRBJ1-2, with 10 bases matching TRBD1. In germline, CDR1 is SGHRS, CDR2 YFSETQ. J was trimmed by 4 bases and V by 3 bases; bases with no gene match: 3. The CDR3 runs to 14 residues. The whole variable domain, remainder taken from reference TRBV5-1 and TRBJ1-2, is KAGVTQTPRYLIKTRGQQVTLSCSPISGHRSVSWYQQTPGQGLQFLFEYFSETQRNKGNFPGRFSGRQFSNSRSEMNVSTLELGDSALYLCASSSGQGSYGYTFGSGTRLTVV.